These 11 T cell receptor beta chains came from one sample sequenced in a study of blood T cell repertoires in COVID-19. The method was immunoSEQ multiplex PCR; TCRdb's version includes in-frame clones alone and lacks a portion of them. The sample has about 210,000 clones, approximately 86% seen once. Sequencing input: peripheral blood. These receptors were obtained from a man in his 60s with acute or convalescent COVID-19.

This clone was counted a few times. V and J are TRBV19 and TRBJ1-2; TRBD1 matches at 10 bases. Unmatched junction bases numbered 15, after V lost 6 bases and J lost 8 bases. The germline gives CDR1 LNHDA, CDR2 SQIVND (reference sequence). The length of the CDR3 is 16 residues. The CDR3 DNA follows: TGTGCCAGTAGATTCACCTCGGGACAGGGGAGAGAGGGCTACACCTTC. The encoded protein is CASRFTSGQGREGYTF. The whole variable domain, remainder taken from reference TRBV19 and TRBJ1-2, is DGGITQSPKYLFRKEGQNVTLSCEQNLNHDAMYWYRQDPGQGLRLIYYSQIVNDFQKGDIAEGYSVSREKKESFPLTVTSAQKNPTAFYLCASRFTSGQGREGYTFGSGTRLTVV.

This clone was seen a single time. The chain carries TRBV6-6 and TRBJ2-5; D gene ambiguous. With 0 bases removed from V and 3 bases from J, the gap between germline ends came to 8 bases. The germline V gene has CDR1 MNHNY and CDR2 SVGAGI (reference sequence). The CDR3 totals 14 residues. CDR3 in amino acids: CASSYSVAEETQYF. The CDR3 DNA reads TGTGCCAGCAGTTACTCCGTGGCAGAAGAGACCCAGTACTTC.

The table lists this clone with a count of one. The rearrangement links TRBV24-1 to TRBJ2-3, with 10 bases that match TRBD1. Germline CDR1 is KGHDR and CDR2 is SFDVKD. The V segment lost 4 bases and the J segment 5 bases; nucleotides outside the gene matches: 8. This CDR3 has 16 amino acids. CDR3 region: CATSDDATGGVDTQYF. For the CDR3, the DNA is TGTGCCACCAGTGACGACGCGACAGGGGGCGTAGATACGCAGTATTTT.

The V call is TRBV6-2 or TRBV6-3, the J call TRBJ2-5; D is perhaps TRBD2 (6 bases). The V gene's germline CDR1 is MNHEY and CDR2 SVGEGT. The ends were cut back, 0 bases at V and 7 bases at J, with 12 bases in the middle. This CDR3 has 14 amino acids. The CDR3 loop reads CASSYSGTRGTQYF. The CDR3 DNA is TGTGCCAGCAGTTACTCGGGGACTCGGGGGACCCAGTACTTC.

V is TRBV7-2 and J is TRBJ2-2; 11 positions match TRBD1. Germline CDR1 is SGHTA and CDR2 is FQGNSA. V lost 5 bases, J lost 6 bases, and 14 bases stayed unmatched. The CDR3 has 18 amino acids. The CDR3 reads CASSAGSIGTGGSGELFF. In DNA, the CDR3 is TGTGCCAGCAGCGCGGGGTCCATAGGGACAGGGGGGTCCGGGGAGCTGTTTTTT.

This sequence joins TRBV18 and TRBJ1-1, with a possible D match to TRBD1 (6 bases). Germline CDR1 reads KGHSH; CDR2 reads LQKENI. The ends were cut back, 4 bases at V and 1 base at J, with 16 bases in the middle. This CDR3 has 16 amino acids. CDR3 region: CASSLGTLRKNTEAFF. CDR3 sequence (DNA): TGTGCCAGCTCACTTGGGACACTCCGTAAGAACACTGAAGCTTTCTTT.

This clone is a singleton in its sample. The rearrangement links TRBV28 to TRBJ2-7; 9 bases match TRBD1. V dropped 5 bases and J dropped 3; count of bases not matched to a gene: 8. Germline V gene lookup returns CDR1 MDHEN and CDR2 SYDVKM. The length of the CDR3 is 15 residues. The DNA of the CDR3 is TGTGCCAGCAGTACCCCCGGGACAGGGATCTACGAGCAGTACTTC. This gives the protein CASSTPGTGIYEQYF. The full variable domain, completed using reference TRBV28 and TRBJ2-7, is DVKVTQSSRYLVKRTGEKVFLECVQDMDHENMFWYRQDPGLGLRLIYFSYDVKMKEKGDIPEGYSVSREKKERFSLILESASTNQTSMYLCASSTPGTGIYEQYFGPGTRLTVT.

V and J are TRBV7-3 and TRBJ2-5; 7 bases fit TRBD2. Germline lookup yields CDR1 SGHTA and CDR2 FQGTGA. CDR3 size: 13 residues. The V and J ends lost 2 bases and 7 bases, in that order; junction bases with no gene match: 4. CDR3 coding DNA: TGTGCCAGCAGCTTATCCGGGGAGGGGACCCAGTACTTC. This gives the protein CASSLSGEGTQYF.

This clone was seen a single time. The rearrangement links TRBV10-3 to TRBJ2-7; 9 bases match TRBD1. This CDR3 has 17 amino acids. CDR1 is ENHRY and CDR2 is SYGVKD in the germline V gene. After removal of 0 bases from V and 6 bases from J, the junction contained 12 bases not matched to a gene. Here the CDR3 reads CAISESMLGTGRGEQYF. The CDR3 DNA sequence: TGTGCCATCAGTGAGTCGATGCTCGGGACAGGGAGGGGCGAGCAGTACTTC.

The genes are TRBV5-1 and TRBJ2-5; D possibly corresponds to TRBD1 (6 bases). The CDR3 totals 14 residues. Germline CDR1 is SGHRS and CDR2 is YFSETQ. V shed 4 bases and J shed 5 bases, with 15 bases lying between them. The CDR3 reads CASSTRTVRETQYF. Here the CDR3 DNA reads TGCGCCAGCAGCACCAGGACAGTGCGGGAGACCCAGTACTTC.

The gene calls are TRBV24-1 and TRBJ2-3, with D hard to call. The ends were cut back, 3 bases at V and 1 base at J, with 7 bases in the middle. The CDR3 runs to 14 residues. The germline V gene encodes CDR1 KGHDR and CDR2 SFDVKD. The CDR3 bases are TGTGCCACCAGTGATCGGCAGGGCACAGATACGCAGTATTTT. This gives the protein CATSDRQGTDTQYF.